The present entry profiles one TCR beta chain with its context. How the authors handled the data: For nucleated cells, counts were estimated from reference gene primer amplification. The repertoire was sequenced with immunoSEQ multiplex PCR; TCRdb's copy has only in-frame clones and lacks some. V, J and clone size derive from that table, while D and trimming were established from the DNA sequence. Among 45,000 to 60,000 clones, 84% were seen once, and the ten largest hold approximately 8.9%. This entry is derived from a study of blood T cell repertoires in COVID-19. Study context: COVID-19 samples collected from the United States, Italy and Spain covered acute and convalescent phases. Sources were T cells, B-cell-depleted T cells, or PBMCs; the material itself was cDNA or gDNA.

Enrollment of patients from Seattle took place during active infection, with longitudinal follow-up. Per the germline V gene, CDR1 is SSHAT and CDR2 is FNYEAQ (reference sequence). This CDR3 has 13 residues. V dropped 5 bases and J dropped 7 bases, with 11 bases sitting between them. Sequencing input: peripheral blood. This chain connects TRBV7-7 to TRBJ2-2; TRBD1 is a possible D gene (6 bases). The sequence was obtained from an elderly man with COVID-19, enrolled during active disease. This CDR3 reads CASSPQGYGELFF. CDR3 sequence (DNA): TGTGCCAGCAGCCCACAGGGATACGGGGAGCTGTTTTTT.